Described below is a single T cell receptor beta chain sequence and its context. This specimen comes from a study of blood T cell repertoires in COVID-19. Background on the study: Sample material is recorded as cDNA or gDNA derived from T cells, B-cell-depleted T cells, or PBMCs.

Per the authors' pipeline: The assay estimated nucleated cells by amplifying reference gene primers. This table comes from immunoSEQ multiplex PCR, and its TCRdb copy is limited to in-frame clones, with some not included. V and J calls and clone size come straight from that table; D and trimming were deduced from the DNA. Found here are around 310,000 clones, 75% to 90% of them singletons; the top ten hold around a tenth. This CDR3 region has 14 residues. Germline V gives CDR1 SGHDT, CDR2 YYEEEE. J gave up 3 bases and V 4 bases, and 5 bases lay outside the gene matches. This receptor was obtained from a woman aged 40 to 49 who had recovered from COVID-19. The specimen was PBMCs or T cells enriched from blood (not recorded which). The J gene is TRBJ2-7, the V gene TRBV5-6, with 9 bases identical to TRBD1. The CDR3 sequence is CASSPRDRVYEQYF. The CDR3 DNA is TGTGCCAGCAGCCCGAGGGACAGGGTCTACGAGCAGTACTTC.